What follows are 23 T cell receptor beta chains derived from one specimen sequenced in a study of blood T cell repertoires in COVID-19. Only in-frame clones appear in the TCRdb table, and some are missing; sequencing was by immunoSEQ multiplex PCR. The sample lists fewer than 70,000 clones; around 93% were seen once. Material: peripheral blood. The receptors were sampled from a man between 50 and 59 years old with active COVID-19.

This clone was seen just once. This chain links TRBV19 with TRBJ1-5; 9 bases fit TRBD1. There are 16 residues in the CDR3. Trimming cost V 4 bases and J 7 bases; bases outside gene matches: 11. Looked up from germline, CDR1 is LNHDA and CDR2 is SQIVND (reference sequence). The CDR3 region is CASSSRTGEVGQPQHF. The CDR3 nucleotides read TGTGCCAGTAGTAGCAGGACAGGGGAGGTCGGGCAGCCCCAGCATTTT.

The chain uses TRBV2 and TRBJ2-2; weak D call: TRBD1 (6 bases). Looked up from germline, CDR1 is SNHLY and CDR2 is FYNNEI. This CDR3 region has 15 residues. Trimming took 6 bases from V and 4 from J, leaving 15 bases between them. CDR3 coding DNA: TGTGCCAGCAGGGACAGAGGTTCGCGCACCGGGGAGCTGTTTTTT. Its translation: CASRDRGSRTGELFF.

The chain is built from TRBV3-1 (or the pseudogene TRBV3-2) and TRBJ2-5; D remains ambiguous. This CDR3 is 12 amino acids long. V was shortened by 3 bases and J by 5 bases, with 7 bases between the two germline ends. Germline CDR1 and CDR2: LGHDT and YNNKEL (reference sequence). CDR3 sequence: CASSQVRETQYF. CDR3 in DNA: TGTGCCAGCAGCCAGGTACGGGAGACCCAGTACTTC.

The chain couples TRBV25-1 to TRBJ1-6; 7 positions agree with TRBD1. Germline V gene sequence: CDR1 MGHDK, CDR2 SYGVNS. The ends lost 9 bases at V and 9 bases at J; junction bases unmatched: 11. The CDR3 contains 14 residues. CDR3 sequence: CASTQGVSGSPLHF. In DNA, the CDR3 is TGTGCCAGTACCCAGGGGGTTAGTGGTTCACCCCTCCACTTT.

CDR3 sequence (DNA): TGTGCCAGCAGCCCTACCCTCCGCCGAACTAGCGGGAGGGCCCCCGGGGAGCTGTTTTTT. Its protein is CASSPTLRRTSGRAPGELFF. The V and J genes are TRBV3-1 (or the pseudogene TRBV3-2) and TRBJ2-2; 13 bases are shared with TRBD2. With 4 bases clipped from V and 6 bases from J, the junction kept 17 bases outside the gene matches. Per the germline V gene, CDR1 is LGHDT and CDR2 is YNNKEL (reference sequence). This CDR3 region has 20 residues.

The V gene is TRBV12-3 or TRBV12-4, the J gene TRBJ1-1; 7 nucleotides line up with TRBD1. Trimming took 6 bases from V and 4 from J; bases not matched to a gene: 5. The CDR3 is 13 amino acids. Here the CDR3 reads CASRTQGTTEAFF. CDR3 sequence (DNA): TGTGCCAGCAGAACACAGGGGACCACTGAAGCTTTCTTT.

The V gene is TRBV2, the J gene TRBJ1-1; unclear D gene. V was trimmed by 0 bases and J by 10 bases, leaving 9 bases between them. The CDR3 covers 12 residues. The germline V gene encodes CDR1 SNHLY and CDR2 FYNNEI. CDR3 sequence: CASSEARVLAFF. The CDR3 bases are TGTGCCAGCAGTGAAGCCCGGGTATTAGCTTTCTTT.

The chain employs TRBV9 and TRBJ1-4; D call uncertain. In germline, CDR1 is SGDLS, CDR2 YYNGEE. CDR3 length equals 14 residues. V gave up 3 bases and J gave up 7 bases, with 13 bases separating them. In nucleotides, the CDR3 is TGTGCCAGCAGCGCGCGGAATCGGGGTGAAAAACTGTTTTTT. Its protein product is CASSARNRGEKLFF.

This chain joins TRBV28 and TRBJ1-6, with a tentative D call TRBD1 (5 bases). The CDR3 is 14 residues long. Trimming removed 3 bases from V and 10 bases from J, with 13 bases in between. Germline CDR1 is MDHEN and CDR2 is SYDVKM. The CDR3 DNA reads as TGTGCCAGCAGTTTGGGGGAGGCGGGCTCACCCCTCCACTTT. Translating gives CASSLGEAGSPLHF.

The CDR3 is CASSQTSGLSSYEQYF. CDR3 bases: TGTGCCAGCTCACAAACTAGCGGGCTTAGTTCCTACGAGCAGTACTTC. This rearrangement joins TRBV18 to TRBJ2-7, with 9 bases that match TRBD2. Germline-derived CDR1 and CDR2 are KGHSH and LQKENI. The J segment lost 1 base and the V segment lost 4 bases, leaving 8 bases of the junction unmatched. The length of the CDR3 is 16 residues.

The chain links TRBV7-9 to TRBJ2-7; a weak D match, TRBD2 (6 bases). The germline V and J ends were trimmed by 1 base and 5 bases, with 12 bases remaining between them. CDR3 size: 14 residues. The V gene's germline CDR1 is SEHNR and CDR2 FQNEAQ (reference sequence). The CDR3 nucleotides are TGTGCCAGCAGCTTAGTGGGGGAGGTGGACGAGCAGTACTTC. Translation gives CASSLVGEVDEQYF.

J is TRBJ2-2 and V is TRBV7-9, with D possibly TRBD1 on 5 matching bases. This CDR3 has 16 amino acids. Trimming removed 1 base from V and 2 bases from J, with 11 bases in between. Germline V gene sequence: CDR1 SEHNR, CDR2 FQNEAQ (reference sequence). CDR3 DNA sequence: TGTGCCAGCAGCTTAGGTGCGACAGCCAACACCGGGGAGCTGTTTTTT. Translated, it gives CASSLGATANTGELFF. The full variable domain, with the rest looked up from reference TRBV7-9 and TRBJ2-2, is DTGVSQNPRHKITKRGQNVTFRCDPISEHNRLYWYRQTLGQGPEFLTYFQNEAQLEKSRLLSDRFSAERPKGSFSTLEIQRTEQGDSAMYLCASSLGATANTGELFFGEGSRLTVL.

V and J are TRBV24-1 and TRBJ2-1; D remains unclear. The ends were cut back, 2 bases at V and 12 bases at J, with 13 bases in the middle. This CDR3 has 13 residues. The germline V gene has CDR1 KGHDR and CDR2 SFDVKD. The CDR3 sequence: CATSDSSRLGQFF. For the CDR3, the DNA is TGTGCCACCAGTGATTCCTCCAGGTTAGGGCAGTTCTTC.

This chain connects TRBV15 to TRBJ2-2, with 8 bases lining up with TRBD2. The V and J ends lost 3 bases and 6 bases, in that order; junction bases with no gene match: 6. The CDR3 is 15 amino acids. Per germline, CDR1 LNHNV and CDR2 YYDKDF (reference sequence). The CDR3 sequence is CATSRVGLASGELFF. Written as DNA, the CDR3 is TGTGCCACCAGCAGGGTTGGACTAGCCTCCGGGGAGCTGTTTTTT. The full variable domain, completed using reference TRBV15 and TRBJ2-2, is DAMVIQNPRYQVTQFGKPVTLSCSQTLNHNVMYWYQQKSSQAPKLLFHYYDKDFNNEADTPDNFQSRRPNTSFCFLDIRSPGLGDTAMYLCATSRVGLASGELFFGEGSRLTVL.

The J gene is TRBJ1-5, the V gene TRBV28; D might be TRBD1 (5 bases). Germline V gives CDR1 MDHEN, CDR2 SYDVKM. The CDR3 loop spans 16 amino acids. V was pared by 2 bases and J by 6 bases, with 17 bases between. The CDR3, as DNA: TGTGCCAGCAGTTTAGCAGGGATGGGAGGGGTTCAGCCCCAGCATTTT. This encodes CASSLAGMGGVQPQHF.

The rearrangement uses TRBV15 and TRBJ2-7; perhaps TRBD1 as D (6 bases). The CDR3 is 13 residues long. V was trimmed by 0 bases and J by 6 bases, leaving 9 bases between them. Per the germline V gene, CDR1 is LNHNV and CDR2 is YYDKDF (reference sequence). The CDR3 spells CATSRDTGFEQYF. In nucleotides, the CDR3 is TGTGCCACCAGCAGAGATACAGGGTTCGAGCAGTACTTC.

The CDR3, as DNA: TGTGCCAGCAGTACAGGGACAGCCCAAGAGACCCAGTACTTC. This translates into CASSTGTAQETQYF. The chain carries TRBV6-5 and TRBJ2-5, with TRBD1 matching over 7 bases. The CDR3 has 14 amino acids. CDR1 and CDR2 (germline): MNHEY, SVGAGI. J was trimmed by 1 base and V by 5 bases; bases with no gene match: 4.

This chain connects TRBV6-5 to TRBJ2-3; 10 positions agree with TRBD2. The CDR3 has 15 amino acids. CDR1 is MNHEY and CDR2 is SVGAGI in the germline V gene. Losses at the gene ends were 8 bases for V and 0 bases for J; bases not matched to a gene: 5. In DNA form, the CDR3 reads TGTGCCAGCGGACTACTAGCGGGGAGCACAGATACGCAGTATTTT. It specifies CASGLLAGSTDTQYF.

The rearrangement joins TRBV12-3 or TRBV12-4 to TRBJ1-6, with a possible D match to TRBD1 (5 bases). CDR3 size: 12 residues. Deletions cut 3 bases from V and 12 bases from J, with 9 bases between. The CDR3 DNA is TGTGCCAGCAGTTTTACCAGGGAACCCCTCCACTTT. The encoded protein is CASSFTREPLHF.

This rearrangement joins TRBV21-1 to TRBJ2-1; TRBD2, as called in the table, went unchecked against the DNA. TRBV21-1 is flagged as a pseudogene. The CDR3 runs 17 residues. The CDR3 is CASSLSFRGLAGGWEFF. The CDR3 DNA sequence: TGTGCCAGCAGCCTGAGCTTCCGGGGACTAGCGGGGGGCTGGGAGTTCTTC.

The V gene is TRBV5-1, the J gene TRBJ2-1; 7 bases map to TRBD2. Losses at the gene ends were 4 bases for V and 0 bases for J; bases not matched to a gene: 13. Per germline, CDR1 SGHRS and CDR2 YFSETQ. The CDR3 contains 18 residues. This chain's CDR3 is CASSRGLTGTISYNEQFF. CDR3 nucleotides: TGCGCCAGCAGCCGGGGACTGACCGGGACTATCTCCTACAATGAGCAGTTCTTC.

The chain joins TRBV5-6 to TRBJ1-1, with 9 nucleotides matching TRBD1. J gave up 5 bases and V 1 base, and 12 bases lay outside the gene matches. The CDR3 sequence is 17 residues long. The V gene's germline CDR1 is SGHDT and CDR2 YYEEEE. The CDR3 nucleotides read TGTGCCAGCAGCTTGTTTGGACAGGGGTCGTCTCGGACTGAAGCTTTCTTT. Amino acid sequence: CASSLFGQGSSRTEAFF.

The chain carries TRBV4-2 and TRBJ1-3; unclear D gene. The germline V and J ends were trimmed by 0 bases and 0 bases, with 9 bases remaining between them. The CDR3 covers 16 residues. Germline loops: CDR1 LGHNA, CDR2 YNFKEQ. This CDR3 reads CASSQDLATSGNTIYF. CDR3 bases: TGTGCCAGCAGCCAAGATCTAGCAACCTCTGGAAACACCATATATTTT.